This TCR beta chain was identified during a study of blood T cell repertoires in COVID-19. Study details: The analysed material was cDNA or gDNA that came from T cells, B-cell-depleted T cells, or PBMCs.

Germline V lookup: CDR1 MGHRA, CDR2 YSYEKL. The CDR3 has 18 amino acids. Trimming cost V 0 bases and J 1 base; bases outside gene matches: 9. Per the study methods: Researchers report that nucleated cell counts were estimated from reference gene primer amplification. Produced via immunoSEQ multiplex PCR; TCRdb's table is partial and in-frame only. For V, J and clone size, that table is used; D and trimming come from the DNA. The sample holds 150,000 to 200,000 clones, 85% to 90% seen once. This clone showed up just once. The chain recombines TRBV4-1 with TRBJ1-2; 9 bases align to TRBD1. The receptor's source is a woman of 80 years or more in a cohort sampled during active or convalescent COVID-19. The sequenced material came from peripheral blood. CDR3 in DNA: TGCGCCAGCAGCCAAGATGGGACAGGGCCCAGAATTAACTATGGCTACACCTTC. Protein: CASSQDGTGPRINYGYTF.